The 4 T cell receptor beta chains below come from one sample, sequenced in a study of T cells in Graves' hyperthyroidism and ophthalmopathy. Amplification of TCR beta CDR3 regions used RNA as the template. The study used the HTBI primer set for a first-round RT-PCR of the TCR CDR3. From the multiplex PCR reads, TCRdb called clonotypes with MiXCR, one entry per CDR3 protein. The sample lists more than 350,000 distinct CDR3 sequences, around 15% occurring once. Sequencing used blood. The receptors come from a woman aged 55-70 years with Graves' ophthalmopathy.

In regard to this clonotype: A much larger clone is a single base away; this may be a read error. The J gene is TRBJ2-1, the V gene TRBV7-2; TRBD2 matches at 8 bases. V was pared by 2 bases and J by 5 bases, with 8 bases of the junction left unmatched. This CDR3 has 16 residues. From germline, CDR1 is SGHTA and CDR2 FQGNSA. Here the CDR3 reads CASSLSGGRSNNEQFF. CDR3 DNA sequence: TGTGCCAGCAGCTTATCGGGGGGGCGATCCAACAATGAGCAGTTCTTC.

The genes are TRBV12-3 or TRBV12-4 and TRBJ2-7, with 9 bases matching TRBD1. This CDR3 has 15 amino acids. The V gene end was trimmed by 7 bases and the J gene end by 6 bases; junction bases not matched to a gene: 13. The CDR3 coding sequence is TGTGCCAGCATCTCTCGTCCGGGACAGGGTGTCGAGCAGTACTTC. This translates into CASISRPGQGVEQYF.

This clonotype was counted many times. The rearrangement joins TRBV7-3 to TRBJ2-1; no firm D call. Germline lookup yields CDR1 SGHTA and CDR2 FQGTGA. The CDR3 extends over 11 amino acids. V was cut by 5 bases and J by 7 bases, with 6 bases left in between. The CDR3 DNA reads as TGTGCCAGCAGCATACAGAATGAGCAGTTCTTC. Encoded protein: CASSIQNEQFF.

This clonotype was seen ten or more times. The J gene is TRBJ2-3, the V gene TRBV5-1, with D maybe TRBD2 (6 bases). With 2 bases removed from V and 5 bases from J, the gap between germline ends came to 18 bases. Germline CDR1 and CDR2: SGHRS and YFSETQ. The CDR3 runs to 16 residues. The CDR3 DNA reads TGCGCCAGCAGCTTACAACTAGCAGAGGTCGGAGATACGCAGTATTTT. This translates into CASSLQLAEVGDTQYF. Variable domain in full (rest from reference TRBV5-1 and TRBJ2-3): KAGVTQTPRYLIKTRGQQVTLSCSPISGHRSVSWYQQTPGQGLQFLFEYFSETQRNKGNFPGRFSGRQFSNSRSEMNVSTLELGDSALYLCASSLQLAEVGDTQYFGPGTRLTVL.